This T cell receptor beta chain was sequenced during a study of PD-1 blockade in classical Hodgkin lymphoma. Study-wide findings and caveats: Patients who initiated nivolumab within 1 year of ASCT were excluded. In CD4+ cells, TCR diversity went up significantly by C4D1, but in CD8+ cells it did not. Before treatment, complete responders showed about the same diversity as newly diagnosed patients. The drivers behind the repertoire differences, possibly disease activity or prior therapy, remain undefined.

The CDR3 has 13 amino acids. Germline-derived CDR1 and CDR2 are SGHKS and YYEKEE (reference sequence). Between the trimmed V and J ends, which lost 2 bases and 4 bases, there was a span of 9 bases. This clone appeared once. As yet, its antigen is unknown. The data were produced by immunoSEQ multiplex PCR, yet TCRdb's version contains in-frame clones alone and is incomplete. The sample has about 110,000 clones; about 89% are singletons. All trial patients relapsed after autologous stem cell transplantation. This chain uses TRBV5-5 with TRBJ1-2; D call uncertain. The origin of this receptor is a human donor with classical Hodgkin lymphoma. Sequencing was performed on peripheral blood mononuclear cells (PBMCs), taken before the second cycle of nivolumab. As DNA, the CDR3 is TGTGCCAGCAGCTTCGATCTGATCTATGGCTACACCTTC. Protein sequence: CASSFDLIYGYTF.